The entry that follows covers one T cell receptor beta chain sequence. The use of a sample-barcoded 5' primer and a J-beta primer mix characterized a second PCR of roughly 6 to 11 cycles. Researchers report that a template-switch adaptor with 12 random nucleotides tagged each cDNA molecule. TCRdb recomputed calls from the 5' RACE reads with MiXCR, one row per CDR3 protein. The sample yields over a million distinct CDR3 sequences, 42% seen once. The record originates from a study of blood T cells in healthy people across ages. CDR3 size: 19 residues. V was pared by 4 bases and J by 1 base, with 12 bases of the junction left unmatched.

This receptor was identified in a woman younger than 30 in good health. Sequenced sample: blood. This chain uses TRBV12-3 or TRBV12-4 with TRBJ2-6; 8 positions agree with TRBD1. The CDR3 DNA reads as TGTGCCAGCAGTTGGGGTGGGCAGGGGGCTGTATCTGGGGCCAACGTCCTGACTTTC. Protein: CASSWGGQGAVSGANVLTF.